Presented here are 15 T cell receptor beta chains from one specimen sequenced in a study of Ad26.COV2.S vaccination and SARS-CoV-2 variants. Indicated treatment: 15 to 20 received Ad26.COV2.S at low or high dose, single or two shots; about 5 received placebo; per-sample allocation not given. Sampling was performed 63 days after the first vaccine or placebo injection. Profiling relied on immunoSEQ multiplex PCR, and the TCRdb table lists in-frame clones only, not all of them. Counted here are a few hundred thousand clones, roughly 87% occurring once; the ten biggest clones make up 3.4%. Specimen: peripheral blood, collected in a trial of Ad26.COV2.S vaccine versus placebo. The receptor source for this set is a person aged 18-65 years who received the Ad26.COV2.S COVID-19 vaccine or a placebo.

The V and J genes are TRBV5-6 and TRBJ2-7; the D gene is possibly TRBD1 (5 bases). This CDR3 region has 14 residues. V lost 0 bases, J lost 2 bases, and 9 bases lay in between. Germline CDR1 is SGHDT and CDR2 is YYEEEE. The CDR3, as DNA: TGTGCCAGCAGCTTGGGACAGAACCCCTACGAGCAGTACTTC. This codes for CASSLGQNPYEQYF. The complete variable domain, with remaining parts taken from reference TRBV5-6 and TRBJ2-7, reads DAGVTQSPTHLIKTRGQQVTLRCSPKSGHDTVSWYQQALGQGPQFIFQYYEEEERQRGNFPDRFSGHQFPNYSSELNVNALLLGDSALYLCASSLGQNPYEQYFGPGTRLTVT.

This clone has more than one count but fewer than ten. This chain links TRBV13 with TRBJ1-1; 8 nucleotides match TRBD1. This CDR3 has 13 amino acids. CDR1 and CDR2 (germline): PRHDT, FYEKMQ (reference sequence). V was clipped by 3 bases and J by 5 bases; unmatched bases: 2. CDR3 nucleotide sequence: TGTGCCAGCAGCTTGACAGGGGCTACTGAAGCTTTCTTT. It is translated as CASSLTGATEAFF.

The chain uses TRBV5-1 and TRBJ1-4, with 7 bases aligning to TRBD1. The CDR3 runs to 14 residues. V dropped 4 bases and J dropped 7; count of bases not matched to a gene: 7. The germline V gene has CDR1 SGHRS and CDR2 YFSETQ. Here the CDR3 DNA reads TGCGCCAGCAGCAAAGGGGGCTTTGCTGAAAAACTGTTTTTT. Its protein product is CASSKGGFAEKLFF.

This clone was recorded only once. V gene TRBV30 combines with J gene TRBJ2-3; 12 nucleotides align to TRBD2. The CDR3 spans 15 residues. The germline CDR1 and CDR2 sequences are GTSNPN and SVGIG (reference sequence). The J segment lost 4 bases and the V segment lost 0 bases, leaving 2 bases of the junction unmatched. CDR3 DNA sequence: TGTGCCTGGAGTGTCCTAGCGGGGGGGGCAGATACGCAGTATTTT. The encoded protein is CAWSVLAGGADTQYF.

This clone has more than one count but fewer than ten. The rearrangement uses TRBV2 and TRBJ1-2; 9 nucleotides line up with TRBD1. V trimming: 3 bases; J trimming: 2 bases; junction bases outside the gene matches: 1. The V gene's germline CDR1 is SNHLY and CDR2 FYNNEI. The CDR3 length is 14 residues. CDR3 DNA sequence: TGTGCCAGCAGTGAGGGGACAGGGAACTATGGCTACACCTTC. Amino acid sequence: CASSEGTGNYGYTF.

The V gene is TRBV2, the J gene TRBJ2-1; possibly TRBD1 or TRBD2 for D (6 bases each). The germline gives CDR1 SNHLY, CDR2 FYNNEI. V was trimmed by 11 bases and J by 5 bases, leaving 19 bases between them. The CDR3 totals 14 residues. CDR3 loop: CADRPGALHNEQFF. The DNA of the CDR3 is TGTGCCGACCGGCCGGGGGCTCTTCACAATGAGCAGTTCTTC.

The CDR3 DNA reads TGCAGCGTTGGCTGGGCAGGGAGCAATCAGCCCCAGCATTTT. Amino acid sequence: CSVGWAGSNQPQHF. The chain recombines TRBV29-1 with TRBJ1-5, with D perhaps TRBD1 (5 bases). Trimming pared 4 bases from V and 1 base from J, leaving 11 bases between. The CDR3 has 14 amino acids. The germline V gene encodes CDR1 SQVTM and CDR2 ANQGSEA.

Comments on this clone: Other DNA sequences in the same sample also yield this CDR3. J is TRBJ1-2 and V is TRBV30; possibly TRBD1 for D (6 bases). The CDR3 extends over 12 amino acids. CDR1 is GTSNPN and CDR2 is SVGIG in the germline V gene (reference sequence). The V and J ends lost 0 bases and 4 bases respectively, with 6 bases between them. The CDR3 spells CAWSVGGYGYTF. In nucleotides, the CDR3 is TGTGCCTGGAGTGTAGGGGGCTATGGCTACACCTTC. The entire variable domain, with the rest obtained from reference TRBV30 and TRBJ1-2, is as follows: SQTIHQWPATLVQPVGSPLSLECTVEGTSNPNLYWYRQAAGRGLQLLFYSVGIGQISSEVPQNLSASRPQDRQFILSSKKLLLSDSGFYLCAWSVGGYGYTFGSGTRLTVV.

CDR3 nucleotides: TGTGCCAGCCGCAGGGGGGTGCCCGGGGTGGGCGAGCAGTACTTC. Its protein product is CASRRGVPGVGEQYF. V gene TRBV6-5 combines with J gene TRBJ2-7, with D possibly TRBD1 on 7 matching bases. Trimming took 8 bases from V and 6 from J, leaving 23 bases between them. The CDR3 has 15 residues. The germline V gene encodes CDR1 MNHEY and CDR2 SVGAGI.

The V call is TRBV2, the J call TRBJ1-2, with 8 bases lining up with TRBD1. V lost 3 bases and J lost 6; bases outside the gene matches: 9. CDR3 length: 15 residues. Per the germline V gene, CDR1 is SNHLY and CDR2 is FYNNEI. CDR3 sequence (DNA): TGTGCCAGCAGTGATAAGGTGACAGGGGTCGATGGCTACACCTTC. Protein: CASSDKVTGVDGYTF. The entire variable domain, with the rest obtained from reference TRBV2 and TRBJ1-2, is as follows: EPEVTQTPSHQVTQMGQEVILRCVPISNHLYFYWYRQILGQKVEFLVSFYNNEISEKSEIFDDQFSVERPDGSNFTLKIRSTKLEDSAMYFCASSDKVTGVDGYTFGSGTRLTVV.

This clone was counted once. The rearrangement uses TRBV6-5 and TRBJ2-7; a weak D match, TRBD1 (6 bases). Germline V gives CDR1 MNHEY, CDR2 SVGAGI. This CDR3 comprises 14 residues. V lost 4 bases and J lost 0, with 10 bases in between. Here the CDR3 reads CASSFDRSSYEQYF. The CDR3 bases are TGTGCCAGCAGTTTCGACAGGAGCTCCTACGAGCAGTACTTC.

This chain links TRBV15 with TRBJ2-7; TRBD1 matches 9 bases. The V and J ends lost 0 bases and 3 bases, in that order; junction bases with no gene match: 3. The CDR3 is 15 residues long. Germline V gene lookup returns CDR1 LNHNV and CDR2 YYDKDF (reference sequence). For the CDR3, the DNA is TGTGCCACCAGCAGAGAACCGGGACAGGGCTACGAGCAGTACTTC. Its protein is CATSREPGQGYEQYF.

The chain links TRBV4-3 to TRBJ2-7; D is unresolved. The CDR3 has 15 residues. V shed 4 bases and J shed 2 bases, with 15 bases lying between them. CDR1 is LGHNA and CDR2 is YSLEER in the germline V gene. CDR3: CASSLAAGSTYEQYF. The CDR3 DNA is TGCGCCAGCAGCCTGGCAGCCGGGTCAACCTACGAGCAGTACTTC.

The rearrangement links TRBV7-9 to TRBJ2-3, with D hard to call. There are 14 residues in the CDR3. Germline V gene lookup returns CDR1 SEHNR and CDR2 FQNEAQ (reference sequence). V dropped 4 bases and J dropped 1 base, with 9 bases sitting between them. This CDR3 is CASSSLDGTDTQYF. DNA for the CDR3: TGTGCCAGCAGCTCCCTAGACGGCACAGATACGCAGTATTTT. Variable domain in full (rest from reference TRBV7-9 and TRBJ2-3): DTGVSQNPRHKITKRGQNVTFRCDPISEHNRLYWYRQTLGQGPEFLTYFQNEAQLEKSRLLSDRFSAERPKGSFSTLEIQRTEQGDSAMYLCASSSLDGTDTQYFGPGTRLTVL.

The chain carries TRBV6-2 or TRBV6-3 and TRBJ2-2; D might be TRBD1 (5 bases). There are 15 residues in the CDR3. Trimming shortened V by 6 bases and J by 6 bases, and 17 bases separated the two germline ends. CDR1 is MNHEY and CDR2 is SVGEGT in the germline V gene. DNA for the CDR3: TGTGCCAGCAGCCAATGGTTAGGGGCGCCCGGGGAGCTGTTTTTT. Translating gives CASSQWLGAPGELFF.